These 19 T cell receptor beta chains originate from one sample sequenced in a study of post-analysis software for immune sequencing data. Points from the study as a whole: Compared with controls, patients had more of 4 to 6 TRBV segments, including TRBV5-6, TRBV5-1 and TRBV20-1.

Their antigen targets remain unknown. Unique molecular identifiers had been added to the TCR beta cDNA libraries. TCRdb reprocessed the PCR reads with MiXCR, giving one entry per CDR3 protein. The sample contains a few hundred thousand distinct CDR3 sequences, approximately 34% of which appear only once. Specimen: blood. The receptors come from a girl aged 2 to 17 with multiple sclerosis.

The V and J genes are TRBV5-1 and TRBJ1-1; 9 bases map to TRBD1. CDR1 is SGHRS and CDR2 is YFSETQ in the germline V gene. The CDR3 totals 16 residues. V was clipped by 4 bases and J by 0 bases; unmatched bases: 7. The CDR3, as DNA: TGCGCCAGCAGCAACCGGGACAGGGCTATGAACACTGAAGCTTTCTTT. Translated: CASSNRDRAMNTEAFF.

V gene TRBV1 combines with J gene TRBJ2-3; the DNA was not used to check the table's D call, TRBD2. TRBV1 is a pseudogene locus. The CDR3 runs 14 residues. The CDR3 DNA follows: TGCACCAGCAGTCCTAGCCCGAGCACAGATACGCAGTATTTT. It translates to CTSSPSPSTDTQYF.

The genes are TRBV25-1 and TRBJ2-1, with a weak D call TRBD2 (7 bases). CDR3 length: 13 residues. CDR1 and CDR2 (germline): MGHDK, SYGVNS. The ends were cut back, 5 bases at V and 8 bases at J, with 13 bases in the middle. The CDR3 coding sequence is TGTGCCAGCAGTTACAGGGAGGGTGATGAGCAGTTCTTC. Translating it yields CASSYREGDEQFF.

On this clonotype: A read error may produce the germline difference seen at one junction end. This chain's CDR3 is CASTFTGDHYDEQFF. CDR3 DNA sequence: TGTGCCAGCACTTTCACAGGGGATCACTACGATGAGCAGTTCTTC. The chain uses TRBV27 and TRBJ2-1; TRBD1 aligns across 7 bases. The CDR3 has 15 amino acids. CDR1 is MNHEY, CDR2 SMNVEV, per germline (reference sequence).

The chain has TRBV2 and TRBJ2-4, with D tentatively TRBD2 (5 bases). From germline, CDR1 is SNHLY and CDR2 FYNNEI. This CDR3 region has 15 residues. The V end lost 7 bases, the J end lost 2 bases, and 15 bases lay between the germline ends. CDR3 nucleotides: TGTGCCAGCACCGATGGAGGTCTTACCAAAAACATTCAGTACTTC. This sequence encodes CASTDGGLTKNIQYF.

The chain is built from TRBV12-3 or TRBV12-4 and TRBJ1-5, with no clear D. The V end lost 4 bases, the J end lost 0 bases, and 10 bases lay between the germline ends. The CDR3 sequence is 15 residues long. The CDR3 DNA reads TGTGCCAGCAGTTCGGTCAGTGATAGCAATCAGCCCCAGCATTTT. This translates into CASSSVSDSNQPQHF.

The rearrangement joins TRBV18 to TRBJ1-1; D remains unclear. V was clipped by 3 bases and J by 0 bases, with 11 bases between them. The germline V gene encodes CDR1 KGHSH and CDR2 LQKENI. CDR3 length: 15 residues. The CDR3 sequence: CASSPSGGVNTEAFF. In nucleotides, the CDR3 is TGTGCCAGCTCACCTTCTGGCGGAGTGAACACTGAAGCTTTCTTT.

The chain carries TRBV10-3 and TRBJ2-4; no clear D gene. The V gene lost 0 bases and the J gene lost 6 bases, with 9 bases spanning the gap. The germline V gene encodes CDR1 ENHRY and CDR2 SYGVKD. The CDR3 is 14 amino acids. CDR3 region: CAISESSDSNIQYF. CDR3 bases: TGTGCCATCAGTGAGTCTAGTGATTCAAACATTCAGTACTTC.

This chain connects TRBV2 to TRBJ2-5; TRBD2 matches 7 bases. J lost 7 bases, V lost 10 bases, and 18 bases had no gene match. This CDR3 has 15 amino acids. The germline V gene encodes CDR1 SNHLY and CDR2 FYNNEI. The CDR3: CAISRKGLADGTQYF. In DNA form, the CDR3 reads TGTGCCATCTCCCGGAAAGGGCTAGCGGATGGGACCCAGTACTTC.

This clonotype was found a few times. One end of the junction varies from germline; a read error may be responsible. This CDR3 reads CSASGRLNTGELFF. CDR3 in DNA: TGCAGTGCTAGTGGGCGCCTTAACACAGGGGAGCTGTTTTTT. V gene TRBV20-1 combines with J gene TRBJ2-2; D remains ambiguous. The CDR3 is 14 amino acids. Germline CDR1 reads DFQATT; CDR2 reads SNEGSKA (reference sequence).

A single count supports this clonotype. This chain joins TRBV3-1 and TRBJ1-6; possible D gene TRBD1, 5 bases. Trimming pared 6 bases from V and 0 bases from J, leaving 18 bases between. Germline CDR1 is LGHDT and CDR2 is YNNKEL (reference sequence). This CDR3 comprises 18 residues. CDR3: CASSRTSPDSSYNSPLHF. The DNA for the CDR3 is TGTGCCAGCAGTCGGACCTCCCCTGACAGCTCCTATAATTCACCCCTCCACTTT.

The chain carries TRBV12-3 or TRBV12-4 and TRBJ2-1; 9 nucleotides agree with TRBD2. Trimming removed 5 bases from V and 0 bases from J; junction bases left unmatched: 8. This CDR3 is built from 17 residues. The CDR3 sequence: CASSGGSGGLSYNEQFF. The CDR3 region has the DNA TGTGCCAGCAGTGGGGGTAGCGGGGGCCTCTCCTACAATGAGCAGTTCTTC.

This clonotype was seen a handful of times. V usage is TRBV7-9 and J usage is TRBJ1-4; 9 bases are a match to TRBD1. This CDR3 is built from 14 residues. The germline CDR1 and CDR2 sequences are SEHNR and FQNEAQ (reference sequence). V trimming: 5 bases; J trimming: 7 bases; junction bases outside the gene matches: 5. The CDR3 coding sequence is TGTGCCAGCAGCGTGGGACAGGGATCTGAAAAACTGTTTTTT. Protein product: CASSVGQGSEKLFF.

This clonotype occurred a few times. The chain is built from TRBV2 and TRBJ2-1; tentative D call: TRBD2 (6 bases). This CDR3 contains 13 residues. Germline V lookup: CDR1 SNHLY, CDR2 FYNNEI. V shed 1 base and J shed 9 bases, with 10 bases lying between them. CDR3 nucleotides: TGTGCCAGCAGTGAAGAACTAGCCACTGAGCAGTTCTTC. Its protein is CASSEELATEQFF.

J is TRBJ2-2 and V is TRBV11-2; maybe TRBD1 (6 bases). The V end was cut by 5 bases, the J end by 4 bases, with 11 bases between. This CDR3 spans 14 amino acids. Germline V gene data show CDR1 as SGHAT and CDR2 as FQNNGV. CDR3 nucleotides: TGTGCCAGCAGCCTTACAGGGATCACCGGGGAGCTGTTTTTT. Residues: CASSLTGITGELFF. Complete variable domain (other parts from reference TRBV11-2 and TRBJ2-2): EAGVAQSPRYKIIEKRQSVAFWCNPISGHATLYWYQQILGQGPKLLIQFQNNGVVDDSQLPKDRFSAERLKGVDSTLKIQPAKLEDSAVYLCASSLTGITGELFFGEGSRLTVL.

This rearrangement joins TRBV5-1 to TRBJ2-6, with D possibly being TRBD1 (6 bases). The V and J ends lost 0 bases and 2 bases respectively, with 12 bases between them. This CDR3 is built from 17 residues. Germline V CDR1 and CDR2: SGHRS, YFSETQ. This CDR3 reads CASSLEGGSPGANVLTF. The CDR3, as DNA: TGCGCCAGCAGCTTGGAAGGGGGAAGTCCTGGGGCCAACGTCCTGACTTTC. The variable domain in full, completed from reference TRBV5-1 and TRBJ2-6, reads KAGVTQTPRYLIKTRGQQVTLSCSPISGHRSVSWYQQTPGQGLQFLFEYFSETQRNKGNFPGRFSGRQFSNSRSEMNVSTLELGDSALYLCASSLEGGSPGANVLTFGAGSRLTVL.

V and J are TRBV5-1 and TRBJ2-2; 10 bases align to TRBD1. The V segment lost 5 bases and the J segment 4 bases; nucleotides outside the gene matches: 5. From germline, CDR1 is SGHRS and CDR2 YFSETQ. The CDR3 extends over 15 amino acids. The CDR3 sequence is CASRLRTGGTGELFF. The CDR3 DNA follows: TGCGCCAGCAGGCTTCGGACAGGGGGCACCGGGGAGCTGTTTTTT. Supplemented by reference TRBV5-1 and TRBJ2-2, the full variable domain reads KAGVTQTPRYLIKTRGQQVTLSCSPISGHRSVSWYQQTPGQGLQFLFEYFSETQRNKGNFPGRFSGRQFSNSRSEMNVSTLELGDSALYLCASRLRTGGTGELFFGEGSRLTVL.

Many counts were recorded for this clonotype. The chain employs TRBV7-2 and TRBJ2-7; TRBD2 is a possible D gene (7 bases). The germline V gene encodes CDR1 SGHTA and CDR2 FQGNSA. CDR3 size: 14 residues. The germline V and J ends were trimmed by 1 base and 3 bases, with 10 bases remaining between them. The CDR3 is CASSLGGGLYEQYF. The CDR3 DNA reads as TGTGCCAGCAGCTTAGGGGGGGGGCTCTACGAGCAGTACTTC.

The rearrangement uses TRBV20-1 and TRBJ2-5, with TRBD2 identical over 9 bases. The junction had 14 bases not matched to a gene; V was cut back by 5 bases and J by 4 bases. In germline, CDR1 is DFQATT, CDR2 SNEGSKA (reference sequence). The CDR3 runs 16 residues. The CDR3 loop reads CSAGHGVAGVVETQYF. The CDR3 DNA follows: TGCAGTGCTGGACATGGGGTAGCGGGGGTGGTAGAGACCCAGTACTTC.